The 7 T cell receptor beta chains in this list originate from one sample, sequenced in a study of human T cells and chemical hapten exposure. The sample's time point: patch test 1, 2 weeks after DPC sensitization. Treatment noted: therapeutic diphenylcyclopropenone sensitization with weekly scalp DPC. TCRdb passed the RACE reads through MiXCR, listing each CDR3 protein once. The sample includes around 380,000 distinct CDR3 sequences, around 5% of them seen just once. The material sequenced was whole blood, taken in connection with sensitization to the hapten diphenylcyclopropenone (DPC). The origin of the receptors is a woman aged 50 to 65 with alopecia areata. Some clones in this sample may be carry-over from other donors' samples.

This clonotype was recorded at least ten times. The chain couples TRBV6-5 to TRBJ2-6; D gene uncertain. With 4 bases removed from V and 0 bases from J, the gap between germline ends came to 13 bases. Germline CDR1 and CDR2: MNHEY and SVGAGI. This CDR3 spans 17 amino acids. CDR3 sequence: CASSWSGRSSGANVLTF. The CDR3 nucleotides read TGTGCCAGCAGTTGGAGTGGACGGAGCTCTGGGGCCAACGTCCTGACTTTC.

This clonotype was found a few times. The rearrangement uses TRBV28 and TRBJ1-4; 8 positions match TRBD1. This CDR3 is built from 15 residues. The germline V gene encodes CDR1 MDHEN and CDR2 SYDVKM. With 6 bases clipped from V and 5 bases from J, the junction kept 8 bases outside the gene matches. CDR3 in amino acids: CASSLDRGRNEKLFF. DNA for the CDR3: TGTGCCAGCAGCCTCGACAGGGGCAGGAATGAAAAACTGTTTTTT.

This clonotype occurred many times. The genes are TRBV10-3 and TRBJ2-7; 8 nucleotides line up with TRBD1. CDR1 and CDR2 (germline): ENHRY, SYGVKD. This CDR3 contains 13 residues. Losses at the gene ends were 8 bases for V and 5 bases for J; bases not matched to a gene: 8. CDR3: CAIGLDRGHEQYF. CDR3 nucleotides: TGTGCCATCGGACTCGACAGGGGCCACGAGCAGTACTTC.

This clonotype was seen many times. This chain uses TRBV30 with TRBJ2-1; no reliable D call. The CDR3 spans 12 residues. CDR1 is GTSNPN, CDR2 SVGIG, per germline (reference sequence). V was cut by 0 bases and J by 8 bases, with 8 bases left in between. The CDR3 nucleotides read TGTGCCTGGAGTGTAGGGATCGATGAGCAGTTCTTC. Its protein product is CAWSVGIDEQFF. Complete variable domain (other parts from reference TRBV30 and TRBJ2-1): SQTIHQWPATLVQPVGSPLSLECTVEGTSNPNLYWYRQAAGRGLQLLFYSVGIGQISSEVPQNLSASRPQDRQFILSSKKLLLSDSGFYLCAWSVGIDEQFFGPGTRLTVL.

The chain has TRBV7-2 and TRBJ2-3; no clear D. Trimming pared 4 bases from V and 4 bases from J, leaving 9 bases between. Germline CDR1 SGHTA, CDR2 FQGNSA. The CDR3 extends over 13 amino acids. The CDR3 DNA is TGTGCCAGCAGCTCTCTGCGGTCAGATACGCAGTATTTT. It specifies CASSSLRSDTQYF.

V is TRBV9 and J is TRBJ2-7; TRBD2 matches 7 bases. Germline V gene data show CDR1 as SGDLS and CDR2 as YYNGEE. This CDR3 comprises 14 residues. With V trimmed by 0 bases and J by 2 bases, 2 bases remained unmatched. CDR3 in amino acids: CASSVGEGTYEQYF. The CDR3 DNA is TGTGCCAGCAGCGTAGGGGAGGGGACCTACGAGCAGTACTTC.

There are a few counts of this clonotype. This rearrangement joins TRBV6-5 to TRBJ2-7; the D is unclear. The CDR3 spans 14 residues. V was clipped by 5 bases and J by 7 bases, with 18 bases between them. Germline assignment: CDR1 MNHEY and CDR2 SVGAGI. In DNA, the CDR3 is TGTGCCAGCAGTCCAGGAAACCTACCTTTAGAGCAGTACTTC. It codes for CASSPGNLPLEQYF.